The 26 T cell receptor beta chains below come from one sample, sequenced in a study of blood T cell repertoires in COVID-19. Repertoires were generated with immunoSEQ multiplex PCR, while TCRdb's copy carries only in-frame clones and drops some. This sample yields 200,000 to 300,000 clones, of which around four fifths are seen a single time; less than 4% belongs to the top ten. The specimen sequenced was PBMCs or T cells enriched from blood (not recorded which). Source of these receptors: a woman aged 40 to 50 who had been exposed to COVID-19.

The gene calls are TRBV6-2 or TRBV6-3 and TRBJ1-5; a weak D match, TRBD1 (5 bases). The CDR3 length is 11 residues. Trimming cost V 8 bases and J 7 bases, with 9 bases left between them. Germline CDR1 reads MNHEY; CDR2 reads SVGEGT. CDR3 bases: TGTGCCAGCGGTTGGGGCCAGCCCCAGCATTTT. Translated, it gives CASGWGQPQHF.

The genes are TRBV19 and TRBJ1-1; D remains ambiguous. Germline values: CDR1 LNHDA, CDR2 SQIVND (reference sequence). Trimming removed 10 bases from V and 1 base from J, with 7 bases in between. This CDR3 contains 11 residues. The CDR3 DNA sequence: TGTGCCACCGCAGGGAACACTGAAGCTTTCTTT. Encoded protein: CATAGNTEAFF.

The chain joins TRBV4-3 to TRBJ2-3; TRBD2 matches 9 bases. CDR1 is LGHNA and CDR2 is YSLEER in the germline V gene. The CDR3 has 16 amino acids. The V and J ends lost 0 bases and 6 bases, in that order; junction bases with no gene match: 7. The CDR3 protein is CASSQENSGGWDTQYF. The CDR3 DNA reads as TGCGCCAGCAGCCAAGAGAATAGCGGGGGTTGGGATACGCAGTATTTT.

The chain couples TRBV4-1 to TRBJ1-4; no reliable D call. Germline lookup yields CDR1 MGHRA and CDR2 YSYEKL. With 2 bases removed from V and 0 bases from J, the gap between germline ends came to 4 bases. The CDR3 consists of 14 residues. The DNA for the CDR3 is TGCGCCAGCAGCCAACTCCCAACTAATGAAAAACTGTTTTTT. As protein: CASSQLPTNEKLFF.

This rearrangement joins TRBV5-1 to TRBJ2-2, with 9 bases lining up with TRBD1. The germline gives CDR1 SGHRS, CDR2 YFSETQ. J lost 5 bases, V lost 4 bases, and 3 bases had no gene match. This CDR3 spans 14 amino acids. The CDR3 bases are TGCGCCAGCAGCAAGGGACAGGGTACCGGGGAGCTGTTTTTT. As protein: CASSKGQGTGELFF.

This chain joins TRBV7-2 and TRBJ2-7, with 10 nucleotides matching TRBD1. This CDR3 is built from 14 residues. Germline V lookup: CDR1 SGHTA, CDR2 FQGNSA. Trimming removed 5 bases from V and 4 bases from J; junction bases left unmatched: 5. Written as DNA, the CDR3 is TGTGCCAGCAGCGCTAGGACAGGGGGATACGAGCAGTACTTC. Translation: CASSARTGGYEQYF.

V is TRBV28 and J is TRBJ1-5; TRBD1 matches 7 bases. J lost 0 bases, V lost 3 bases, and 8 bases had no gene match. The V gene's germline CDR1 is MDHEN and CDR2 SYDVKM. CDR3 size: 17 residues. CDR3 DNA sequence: TGTGCCAGCAGTTTGGGGCCAGGGGGGATTAGCAATCAGCCCCAGCATTTT. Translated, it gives CASSLGPGGISNQPQHF.

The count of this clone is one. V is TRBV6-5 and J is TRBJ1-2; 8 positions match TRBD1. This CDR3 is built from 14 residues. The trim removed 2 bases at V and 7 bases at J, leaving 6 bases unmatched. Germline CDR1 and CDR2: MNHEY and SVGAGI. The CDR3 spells CASSYLDRGGGYTF. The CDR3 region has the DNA TGTGCCAGCAGTTACCTCGACAGGGGTGGTGGCTACACCTTC.

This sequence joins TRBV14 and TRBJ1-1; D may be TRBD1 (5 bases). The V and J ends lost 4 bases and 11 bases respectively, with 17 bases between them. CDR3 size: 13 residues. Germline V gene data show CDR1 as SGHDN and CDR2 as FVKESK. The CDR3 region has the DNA TGTGCCAGCAGCCCCCGGGAGGAGGGGCGGGCTTTCTTT. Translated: CASSPREEGRAFF. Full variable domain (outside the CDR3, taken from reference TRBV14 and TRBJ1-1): EAGVTQFPSHSVIEKGQTVTLRCDPISGHDNLYWYRRVMGKEIKFLLHFVKESKQDESGMPNNRFLAERTGGTYSTLKVQPAELEDSGVYFCASSPREEGRAFFGQGTRLTVV.

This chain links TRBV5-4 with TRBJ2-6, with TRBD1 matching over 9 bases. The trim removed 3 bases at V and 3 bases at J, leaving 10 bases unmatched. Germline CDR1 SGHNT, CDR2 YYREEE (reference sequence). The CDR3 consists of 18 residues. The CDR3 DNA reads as TGTGCCAGCAGCTCTGGGACAGGGCGAGGACTTGGGGCCAACGTCCTGACTTTC. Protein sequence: CASSSGTGRGLGANVLTF.

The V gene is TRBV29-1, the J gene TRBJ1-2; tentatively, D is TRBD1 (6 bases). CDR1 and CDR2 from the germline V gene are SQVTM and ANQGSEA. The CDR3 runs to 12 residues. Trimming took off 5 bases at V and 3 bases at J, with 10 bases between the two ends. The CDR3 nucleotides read TGCAGCGTTTTCTCAGGGGACTATGGCTACACCTTC. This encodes CSVFSGDYGYTF.

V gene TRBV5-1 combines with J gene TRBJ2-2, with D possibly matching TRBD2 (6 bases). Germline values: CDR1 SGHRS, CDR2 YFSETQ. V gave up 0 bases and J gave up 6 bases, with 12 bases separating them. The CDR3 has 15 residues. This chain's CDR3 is CASSLVGLSAGELFF. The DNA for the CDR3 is TGCGCCAGCAGCTTGGTTGGACTATCGGCCGGGGAGCTGTTTTTT. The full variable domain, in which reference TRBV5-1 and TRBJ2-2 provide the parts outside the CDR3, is KAGVTQTPRYLIKTRGQQVTLSCSPISGHRSVSWYQQTPGQGLQFLFEYFSETQRNKGNFPGRFSGRQFSNSRSEMNVSTLELGDSALYLCASSLVGLSAGELFFGEGSRLTVL.

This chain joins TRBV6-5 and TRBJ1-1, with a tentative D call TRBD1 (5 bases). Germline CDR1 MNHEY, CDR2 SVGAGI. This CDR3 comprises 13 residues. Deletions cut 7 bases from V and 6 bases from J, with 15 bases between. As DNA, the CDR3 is TGTGCCAGCACCTCCGGGGACTCTTCTGAAGCTTTCTTT. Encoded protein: CASTSGDSSEAFF.

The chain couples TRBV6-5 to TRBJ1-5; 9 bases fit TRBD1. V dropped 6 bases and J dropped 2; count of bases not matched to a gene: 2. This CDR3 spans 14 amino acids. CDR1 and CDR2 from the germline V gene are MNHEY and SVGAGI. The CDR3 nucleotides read TGTGCCAGCAGACGGACAGGGGGCAATCAGCCCCAGCATTTT. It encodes CASRRTGGNQPQHF.

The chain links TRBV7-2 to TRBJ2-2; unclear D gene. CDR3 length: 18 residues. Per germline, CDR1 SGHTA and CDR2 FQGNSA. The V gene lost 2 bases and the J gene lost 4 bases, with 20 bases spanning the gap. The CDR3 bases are TGTGCCAGCAGCTTATTGCCCCCCACCGAGGTCCTCACCGGGGAGCTGTTTTTT. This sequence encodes CASSLLPPTEVLTGELFF.

The DNA for the CDR3 is TGCGCCAGCAGCCCGGAGGCTAGCGGGGCCCAGTACTTC. It specifies CASSPEASGAQYF. The V and J genes are TRBV5-1 and TRBJ2-5; 9 bases match TRBD2. The CDR3 is made up of 13 amino acids. Looked up from germline, CDR1 is SGHRS and CDR2 is YFSETQ. With V trimmed by 4 bases and J by 9 bases, 7 bases remained unmatched.

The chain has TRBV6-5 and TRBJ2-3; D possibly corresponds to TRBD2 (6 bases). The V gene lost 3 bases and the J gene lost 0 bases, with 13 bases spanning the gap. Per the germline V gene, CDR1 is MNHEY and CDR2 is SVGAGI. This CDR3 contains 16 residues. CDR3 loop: CASSYATGTSTDTQYF. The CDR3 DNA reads TGTGCCAGCAGTTATGCGACCGGGACTAGCACAGATACGCAGTATTTT.

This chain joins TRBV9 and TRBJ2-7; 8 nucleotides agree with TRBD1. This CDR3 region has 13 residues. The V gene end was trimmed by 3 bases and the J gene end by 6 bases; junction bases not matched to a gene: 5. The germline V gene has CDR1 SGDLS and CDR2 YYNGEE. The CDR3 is CASSETGTGEQYF. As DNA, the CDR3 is TGTGCCAGCAGCGAGACCGGGACAGGCGAGCAGTACTTC.

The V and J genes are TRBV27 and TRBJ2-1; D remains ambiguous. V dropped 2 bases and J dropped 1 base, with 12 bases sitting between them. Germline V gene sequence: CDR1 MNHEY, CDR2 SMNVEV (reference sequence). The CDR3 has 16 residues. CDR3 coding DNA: TGTGCCAGCAGTTTAGAGGATAGCATTTCCTACAATGAGCAGTTCTTC. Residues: CASSLEDSISYNEQFF.

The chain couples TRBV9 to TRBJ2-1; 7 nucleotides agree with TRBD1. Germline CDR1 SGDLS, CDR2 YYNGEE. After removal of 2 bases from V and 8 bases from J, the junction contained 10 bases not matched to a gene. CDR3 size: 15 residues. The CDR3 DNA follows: TGTGCCAGCAGCGTGAGTGACAGGGCCCCCGATGAGCAGTTCTTC. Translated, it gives CASSVSDRAPDEQFF.

CDR3 DNA: TGTGCCAGCAGTGAGTTGGCGGCGGGCGGCTACACCTTC. Amino acids: CASSELAAGGYTF. This chain uses TRBV2 with TRBJ1-2; D is undetermined. Trimming left V 3 bases short and J 8 bases short, with 13 bases between. This CDR3 spans 13 amino acids. Germline CDR1 and CDR2: SNHLY and FYNNEI.

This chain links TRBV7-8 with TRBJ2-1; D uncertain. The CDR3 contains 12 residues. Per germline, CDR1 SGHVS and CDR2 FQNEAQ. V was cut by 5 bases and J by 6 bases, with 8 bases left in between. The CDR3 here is CASSAPGNEQFF. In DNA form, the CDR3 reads TGTGCCAGCAGCGCTCCGGGCAATGAGCAGTTCTTC.

CDR3 DNA: TGTGCCAGCAGTCACCGGGCCTCGGGGGACTATGGCTACACCTTC. Its protein product is CASSHRASGDYGYTF. V usage is TRBV6-5 and J usage is TRBJ1-2, with a weak D call TRBD1 (5 bases). Per the germline V gene, CDR1 is MNHEY and CDR2 is SVGAGI. CDR3 size: 15 residues. Trimming cost V 5 bases and J 3 bases, with 16 bases left between them.

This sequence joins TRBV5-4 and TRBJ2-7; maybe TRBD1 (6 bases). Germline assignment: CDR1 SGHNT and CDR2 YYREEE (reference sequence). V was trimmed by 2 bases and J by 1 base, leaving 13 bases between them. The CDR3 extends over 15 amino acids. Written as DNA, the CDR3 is TGTGCCAGCAGCTTCTCCACGGACAGATCCTACGAGCAGTACTTC. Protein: CASSFSTDRSYEQYF.

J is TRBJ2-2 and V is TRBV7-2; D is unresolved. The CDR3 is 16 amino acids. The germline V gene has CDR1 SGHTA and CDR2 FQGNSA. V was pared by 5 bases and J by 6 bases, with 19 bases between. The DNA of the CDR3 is TGTGCCAGCAGCGTAAAACGGTTAGAGTATTCCGGGGAGCTGTTTTTT. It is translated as CASSVKRLEYSGELFF.

In DNA, the CDR3 is TGTGCCAGCAGCCCTGCCCCGGGACAGTTGAACACTGAAGCTTTCTTT. It translates to CASSPAPGQLNTEAFF. The chain links TRBV7-2 to TRBJ1-1; 7 nucleotides line up with TRBD1. CDR3 size: 16 residues. Germline V lookup: CDR1 SGHTA, CDR2 FQGNSA. J lost 0 bases, V lost 5 bases, and 9 bases had no gene match.